This TCR beta chain was documented in a study of blood T cell repertoires in COVID-19. About the study: Samples representing acute and convalescent COVID-19 were sourced from the United States, Italy and Spain. Nucleic acid was either cDNA or gDNA, and it came from T cells, B-cell-depleted T cells, or PBMCs.

This CDR3 has 15 residues. Looked up from germline, CDR1 is SGHDN and CDR2 is FVKESK. Between the trimmed V and J ends, which lost 1 base and 4 bases, there was a span of 8 bases. In the original workflow: Nucleated cell counts were estimated from reference gene primer amplification. Sequencing used immunoSEQ multiplex PCR; TCRdb keeps in-frame clones, though not all of them. The V and J calls and clone size were taken over from that table, and D and trimming were inferred from the DNA. Here the sample spans about 88,000 clones, 87% being singletons. The chain joins TRBV14 to TRBJ1-6; a possible D gene is TRBD1 (5 bases). This receptor was identified in a male donor with acute or convalescent COVID-19. Sequencing was performed on peripheral blood. In nucleotides, the CDR3 is TGTGCCAGCAGCCAAGTAGCAGGGTATAATTCACCCCTCCACTTT. It codes for CASSQVAGYNSPLHF.